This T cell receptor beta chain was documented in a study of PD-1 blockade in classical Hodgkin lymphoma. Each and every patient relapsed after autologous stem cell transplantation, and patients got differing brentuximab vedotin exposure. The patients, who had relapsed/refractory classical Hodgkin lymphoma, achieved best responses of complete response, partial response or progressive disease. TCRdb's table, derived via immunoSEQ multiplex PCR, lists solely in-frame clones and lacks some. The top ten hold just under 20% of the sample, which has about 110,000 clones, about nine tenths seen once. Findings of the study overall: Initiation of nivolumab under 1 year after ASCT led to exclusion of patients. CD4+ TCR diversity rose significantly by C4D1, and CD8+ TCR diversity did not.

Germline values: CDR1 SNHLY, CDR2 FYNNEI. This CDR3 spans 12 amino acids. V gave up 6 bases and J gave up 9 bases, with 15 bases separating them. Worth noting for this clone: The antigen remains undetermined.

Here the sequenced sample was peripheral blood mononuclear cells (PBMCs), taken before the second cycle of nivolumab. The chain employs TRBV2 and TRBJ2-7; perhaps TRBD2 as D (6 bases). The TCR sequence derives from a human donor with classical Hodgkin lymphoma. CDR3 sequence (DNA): TGTGCCAGCAGCCCTCAGGGAGGTCGGCAGTACTTC. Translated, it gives CASSPQGGRQYF.